A single sample is the source of the 9 T cell receptor beta chains below, sequenced in a study of breast tumors, draining lymph nodes, adjacent tissues. From the multiplex PCR reads, TCRdb called clonotypes with MiXCR, one entry per CDR3 protein. The data show tens of thousands of distinct CDR3 sequences, roughly 50% seen once. Sequenced material: breast tumor tissue. These receptors were obtained from a female donor with breast cancer. Some clones in this sample may be carry-over from other donors' samples.

Worth noting for this clonotype: A read error may account for a junction end that differs from germline. The rearrangement links TRBV7-7 to TRBJ2-7; 10 bases are a match to TRBD2. The CDR3 contains 15 residues. Germline V lookup: CDR1 SSHAT, CDR2 FNYEAQ (reference sequence). In nucleotides, the CDR3 is TGTGCTAGCAGCTCCTGGACTAGCGGCTCCTACGAGCAGTACTTC. This translates into CASSSWTSGSYEQYF.

The chain carries TRBV6-5 and TRBJ2-5; D perhaps matches TRBD2 (6 bases). CDR1 is MNHEY, CDR2 SVGAGI, per germline. The V end was cut by 6 bases, the J end by 1 base, with 9 bases between. This CDR3 comprises 13 residues. CDR3 region: CASSRTTQETQYF. The CDR3 DNA is TGTGCCAGCAGCAGGACTACCCAAGAGACCCAGTACTTC.

This chain uses TRBV18 with TRBJ1-5; 8 positions agree with TRBD1. Germline values: CDR1 KGHSH, CDR2 LQKENI. Trimming removed 3 bases from V and 9 bases from J; junction bases left unmatched: 7. The CDR3 consists of 14 residues. The CDR3 nucleotides read TGTGCCAGCTCACCGGGACAGGACCTCGGGCCCCAGCATTTT. This gives the protein CASSPGQDLGPQHF. The full variable domain, rest sourced from reference TRBV18 and TRBJ1-5, is NAGVMQNPRHLVRRRGQEARLRCSPMKGHSHVYWYRQLPEEGLKFMVYLQKENIIDESGMPKERFSAEFPKEGPSILRIQQVVRGDSAAYFCASSPGQDLGPQHFGDGTRLSIL.

For this clonotype: The germline gene is not matched at one end of the junction; a read error may be the cause. The rearrangement joins TRBV3-1 to TRBJ2-1, with 7 bases identical to TRBD1. Germline values: CDR1 LGHDT, CDR2 YNNKEL (reference sequence). CDR3 length equals 15 residues. CDR3 in amino acids: CASSRRDRVNNEQLF. The CDR3, as DNA: TGTGCCAGCAGCCGCCGGGACAGAGTCAACAATGAGCAGCTCTTC.

Ten or more counts support this clonotype. The chain links TRBV6-6 to TRBJ2-2; D not resolved. CDR1 and CDR2 from the germline V gene are MNHNY and SVGAGI (reference sequence). Trimming cost V 6 bases and J 3 bases, with 11 bases left between them. There are 14 residues in the CDR3. CDR3 DNA: TGTGCCAGCAGACGATCGCAGGACACCGGGGAGCTGTTTTTT. Translated, it gives CASRRSQDTGELFF.

The rearrangement joins TRBV6-5 to TRBJ2-7; 8 positions match TRBD2. Per the germline V gene, CDR1 is MNHEY and CDR2 is SVGAGI. The CDR3 runs to 16 residues. V shed 6 bases, J shed 0 bases, and the junction held 10 bases outside the gene matches. The CDR3 loop reads CASRWTLAVSSYEQYF. In DNA, the CDR3 is TGTGCCAGCAGATGGACACTAGCGGTTAGCTCCTACGAGCAGTACTTC.

On this clonotype: This CDR3 fails to terminate in the conserved phenylalanine or tryptophan, so it likely reflects a read error. The DNA is left out, because the CDR3 cannot be placed on it with certainty; the CDR3 is given as TCRdb lists it. The chain carries TRBV5-1 and TRBJ1-6. CDR1 and CDR2 (germline): SGHRS, YFSETQ. The length of the CDR3 is 8 amino acids, counting both ends. CDR3 region: CASSLAHT.

The rearrangement uses TRBV9 and TRBJ2-7; perhaps D is TRBD1 or TRBD2 (6 bases each). CDR1 and CDR2 from the germline V gene are SGDLS and YYNGEE. CDR3 size: 16 residues. V was shortened by 3 bases and J by 5 bases, with 21 bases between the two germline ends. CDR3 protein: CASSEEGGLPGDEQYF. CDR3 nucleotide sequence: TGTGCCAGCAGCGAGGAGGGGGGACTCCCGGGGGACGAGCAGTACTTC.

This clonotype occurred many times. The chain recombines TRBV15 with TRBJ2-7; D gene unclear. V lost 0 bases to trimming and J lost 6 bases, with 6 bases between them. The CDR3 totals 12 residues. Germline V lookup: CDR1 LNHNV, CDR2 YYDKDF (reference sequence). The CDR3 loop reads CATSRDVGEQYF. DNA for the CDR3: TGTGCCACCAGCAGAGATGTTGGCGAGCAGTACTTC.